This TCR beta chain was identified in a study of cytomegalovirus exposure and HLA in healthy donors. The study's findings and limits: Follow-up analysis seemed to connect common viral pathogens with several of the most significant clusters identified. Prediction of most subjects' HLA-A and HLA-B alleles by TCR beta sequences was reportedly accurate.

The primer mix had 60 Vbeta and 13 Jbeta primers. Profiling relied on immunoSEQ multiplex PCR, and the TCRdb table lists in-frame clones only, not all of them. The sample shows hundreds of thousands of clones, roughly two thirds of them seen only once. Only a few counts were recorded for this clone. Its target is not known. Germline assignment: CDR1 MGHDK and CDR2 SYGVNS. Trimming stripped 3 bases from V and 4 bases from J, with 7 bases between. This CDR3 has 14 amino acids. Source material: PBMCs. J is TRBJ2-6 and V is TRBV25-1; D ambiguous. The sequence derives from a female donor in good health and CMV-seronegative. The CDR3 DNA reads TGTGCCAGCAGTGACGGGTTCGGGGCCAACGTCCTGACTTTC. Its translation: CASSDGFGANVLTF.